The 13 T cell receptor beta chains below come from one sample, sequenced in a study of shared clonotypes between healthy human individuals. Clones were read by immunoSEQ multiplex PCR, and TCRdb kept only the in-frame ones, dropping some. The sample carries under 1,100,000 clones, more than 75% recorded once. Material for sequencing was memory CD4+ T cells from PBMCs. This sample's subset: CD45RA-negative fraction. The receptors originated from a man younger than 30 in good health. Some clones in this sample may be carry-over from other donors' samples.

Remarks on this clone: This may be a read error: a much more frequent sequence differs by one nucleotide. The sample has other DNA sequences that encode this CDR3 too. The genes are TRBV19 and TRBJ1-5; no clear D. Germline V gene lookup returns CDR1 LNHDA and CDR2 SQIVND (reference sequence). CDR3 length: 14 amino acids. With 4 bases removed from V and 5 bases from J, the gap between germline ends came to 12 bases. CDR3 DNA: TGTGCCAGTAGTACCGATGGAGGCTATCAGCCCCAGCATTTT. The encoded protein is CASSTDGGYQPQHF.

V gene TRBV28 combines with J gene TRBJ2-5; 12 nucleotides match TRBD2. The CDR3 runs to 16 residues. V dropped 3 bases and J dropped 2; count of bases not matched to a gene: 4. Germline CDR1 is MDHEN and CDR2 is SYDVKM. CDR3 DNA: TGTGCCAGCAGTTTTGGACTAGCGGGGATTCAAGAGACCCAGTACTTC. Its protein product is CASSFGLAGIQETQYF.

CDR3 coding DNA: TGTGCCAGCAGCTTCGGGGGTGGGAACACTGAAGCTTTCTTT. The encoded protein is CASSFGGGNTEAFF. The chain couples TRBV7-9 to TRBJ1-1; weak D call: TRBD1 (5 bases). The CDR3 totals 14 residues. V lost 3 bases to trimming and J lost 1 base, with 9 bases between them. Germline V gene sequence: CDR1 SEHNR, CDR2 FQNEAQ (reference sequence).

V gene TRBV11-2 combines with J gene TRBJ2-2, with TRBD1 matching 8 bases. CDR1 and CDR2 from the germline V gene are SGHAT and FQNNGV. This CDR3 is 13 amino acids long. Losses at the gene ends were 5 bases for V and 9 bases for J; bases not matched to a gene: 5. The CDR3 region has the DNA TGTGCCAGCAGCACAGACAGGGGAAGGGAGCTGTTTTTT. This translates into CASSTDRGRELFF.

The V call is TRBV28, the J call TRBJ2-2; a possible D gene is TRBD2 (5 bases). Germline V CDR1 and CDR2: MDHEN, SYDVKM. V was trimmed by 6 bases and J by 9 bases, leaving 23 bases between them. This CDR3 comprises 16 residues. CDR3 amino acids: CASSAPARPPGRELFF. DNA for the CDR3: TGTGCCAGCAGCGCCCCGGCTAGACCACCCGGGAGGGAGCTGTTTTTT.

This clone has more than one count but fewer than ten. The genes are TRBV7-6 and TRBJ1-4; 7 positions agree with TRBD1. The trim removed 5 bases at V and 3 bases at J, leaving 3 bases unmatched. Germline V gene lookup returns CDR1 SGHVS and CDR2 FNYEAQ. The CDR3 consists of 14 residues. The CDR3 DNA is TGTGCCAGCAGCAAAGACAGGGCTAATGAAAAACTGTTTTTT. Its translation: CASSKDRANEKLFF.

The V call is TRBV10-1, the J call TRBJ2-1; 11 positions agree with TRBD2. The junction had 4 bases not matched to a gene; V was cut back by 4 bases and J by 5 bases. This CDR3 has 15 amino acids. Looked up from germline, CDR1 is WNHNN and CDR2 is SYGVQD (reference sequence). DNA of the CDR3: TGCGCCAGCAGTGCGTTACTAGCGGGAGACAATGAGCAGTTCTTC. Its translation is CASSALLAGDNEQFF.

In the case of this clone: This CDR3 is also generated by other DNA sequences in the sample. The gene calls are TRBV18 and TRBJ2-5; tentative D call: TRBD2 (6 bases). This CDR3 spans 14 amino acids. Germline V gene data show CDR1 as KGHSH and CDR2 as LQKENI. Trimming took 2 bases from V and 5 from J, leaving 12 bases between them. CDR3 protein: CASSPDRAGETQYF. The CDR3 nucleotides read TGTGCCAGCTCACCAGATAGGGCGGGGGAGACCCAGTACTTC.

The V gene is TRBV4-1, the J gene TRBJ2-7; D unclear. The CDR3 spans 14 residues. V was cut by 0 bases and J by 3 bases, with 9 bases left in between. Germline-derived CDR1 and CDR2 are MGHRA and YSYEKL. DNA for the CDR3: TGCGCCAGCAGCCAAGAGCAGGCCTTCTACGAGCAGTACTTC. It codes for CASSQEQAFYEQYF.

The chain employs TRBV9 and TRBJ2-1; 8 nucleotides line up with TRBD2. Per germline, CDR1 SGDLS and CDR2 YYNGEE. This CDR3 has 15 amino acids. V dropped 6 bases and J dropped 0; count of bases not matched to a gene: 5. CDR3 region: CASNLAGLSYNEQFF. In DNA form, the CDR3 reads TGTGCCAGCAATTTAGCGGGACTCTCCTACAATGAGCAGTTCTTC.

V gene TRBV5-1 combines with J gene TRBJ2-1; 15 positions agree with TRBD2. V lost 8 bases, J lost 0 bases, and 6 bases stayed unmatched. CDR1 is SGHRS, CDR2 YFSETQ, per germline. This CDR3 contains 17 residues. The CDR3 DNA is TGCGCCAGTTCCCGGACTAGCGGGAGGGACTCCTACAATGAGCAGTTCTTC. Encoded protein: CASSRTSGRDSYNEQFF.

The chain couples TRBV5-1 to TRBJ1-2; D gene unclear. V gave up 4 bases and J gave up 2 bases, with 3 bases separating them. This CDR3 has 11 amino acids. Germline values: CDR1 SGHRS, CDR2 YFSETQ. CDR3 sequence (DNA): TGCGCCAGCAGCCCGAACTATGGCTACACCTTC. Translating it yields CASSPNYGYTF.

The CDR3 loop is CASSYGQGRGYTF. The CDR3 DNA reads TGTGCCAGCAGCTATGGACAGGGACGTGGCTACACCTTC. The gene calls are TRBV5-6 and TRBJ1-2; 8 nucleotides align to TRBD1. V lost 3 bases, J lost 7 bases, and 5 bases stayed unmatched. This CDR3 has 13 amino acids. Germline V gene data show CDR1 as SGHDT and CDR2 as YYEEEE.